Below, 16 T cell receptor beta chains from the same sample are listed, as sequenced in a study of cytomegalovirus exposure and HLA in healthy donors. The PCR had 60 Vbeta and 13 Jbeta primers. TCRdb's table, derived via immunoSEQ multiplex PCR, lists solely in-frame clones and lacks some. The sample holds 100,000 to 150,000 clones, around 73% seen once. The sequencing sample was made of PBMCs. The receptors here all came from a female donor in good health and CMV-seronegative.

The CDR3 DNA reads as TGTGCCACCAACGGAGCTTTCAATGAGCAGTTCTTC. The encoded protein is CATNGAFNEQFF. The V call is TRBV19, the J call TRBJ2-1; D gene ambiguous. Germline V gives CDR1 LNHDA, CDR2 SQIVND (reference sequence). V lost 10 bases to trimming and J lost 6 bases, with 13 bases between them. The CDR3 contains 12 residues. The variable domain in full, completed from reference TRBV19 and TRBJ2-1, reads DGGITQSPKYLFRKEGQNVTLSCEQNLNHDAMYWYRQDPGQGLRLIYYSQIVNDFQKGDIAEGYSVSREKKESFPLTVTSAQKNPTAFYLCATNGAFNEQFFGPGTRLTVL.

V is TRBV5-1 and J is TRBJ2-3; 11 nucleotides line up with TRBD2. V lost 4 bases and J lost 2; bases outside the gene matches: 6. The germline V gene encodes CDR1 SGHRS and CDR2 YFSETQ. The CDR3 totals 16 residues. The CDR3 here is CASSLGLAGHTDTQYF. CDR3 DNA sequence: TGCGCCAGCAGCCTAGGACTAGCGGGCCACACAGATACGCAGTATTTT. The full variable domain, with the rest looked up from reference TRBV5-1 and TRBJ2-3, is KAGVTQTPRYLIKTRGQQVTLSCSPISGHRSVSWYQQTPGQGLQFLFEYFSETQRNKGNFPGRFSGRQFSNSRSEMNVSTLELGDSALYLCASSLGLAGHTDTQYFGPGTRLTVL.

The CDR3 protein is CASSLGGSTDTQYF. CDR3 DNA: TGTGCCAGCAGTTTGGGAGGTAGCACAGATACGCAGTATTTT. The chain joins TRBV28 to TRBJ2-3; D is perhaps TRBD2 (6 bases). Germline CDR1 MDHEN, CDR2 SYDVKM. Trimming left V 3 bases short and J 0 bases short, with 7 bases between. The CDR3 length is 14 residues.

The CDR3 DNA is TGTGCCAGCAGCTTTAACAGGGAGAACACTGAAGCTTTCTTT. Amino acid sequence: CASSFNRENTEAFF. V usage is TRBV7-9 and J usage is TRBJ1-1, with D perhaps TRBD1 (6 bases). CDR1 SEHNR and CDR2 FQNEAQ come from the germline V gene (reference sequence). The CDR3 runs to 14 residues. Trimming took off 3 bases at V and 1 base at J, with 9 bases between the two ends.

The V and J genes are TRBV28 and TRBJ2-3, with 9 bases that match TRBD2. The CDR3 spans 15 residues. CDR1 is MDHEN and CDR2 is SYDVKM in the germline V gene. Trimming at V came to 6 bases and at J to 3 bases, leaving 7 bases not matched to a gene. CDR3 in DNA: TGTGCCAGCAGCTACCGACTAGCGGCAACAGATACGCAGTATTTT. Encoded protein: CASSYRLAATDTQYF.

The gene calls are TRBV11-2 and TRBJ2-3; maybe TRBD2 (6 bases). Germline-derived CDR1 and CDR2 are SGHAT and FQNNGV. V was trimmed by 3 bases and J by 0 bases, leaving 10 bases between them. CDR3 size: 15 residues. The CDR3 DNA reads TGTGCCAGCAGCTTTTTGGGGACTAGCACAGATACGCAGTATTTT. Translating it yields CASSFLGTSTDTQYF.

The rearrangement uses TRBV2 and TRBJ1-4; perhaps TRBD1 as D (6 bases). Germline CDR1 reads SNHLY; CDR2 reads FYNNEI. This CDR3 is built from 14 residues. V was clipped by 7 bases and J by 1 base, with 10 bases between them. In nucleotides, the CDR3 is TGTGCCAGCAAGATACAGGGAACTAATGAAAAACTGTTTTTT. Its protein is CASKIQGTNEKLFF.

This chain uses TRBV28 with TRBJ2-7, with 12 bases matching TRBD2. The germline V gene has CDR1 MDHEN and CDR2 SYDVKM. V shed 3 bases and J 5 bases; nucleotides not matched to a gene: 8. The CDR3 consists of 16 residues. The CDR3, as DNA: TGTGCCAGCAGTTTCAGGCTAGCGGGAGGGGATGACGAGCAGTACTTC. Encoded protein: CASSFRLAGGDDEQYF.

The chain recombines TRBV7-6 with TRBJ2-5, with 13 bases aligning to TRBD2. The germline CDR1 and CDR2 sequences are SGHVS and FNYEAQ. Trimming removed 4 bases from V and 5 bases from J; junction bases left unmatched: 7. The CDR3 totals 16 residues. This chain's CDR3 is CASSSGLAGVYETQYF. CDR3 nucleotides: TGTGCCAGCAGCTCCGGACTAGCGGGAGTGTATGAGACCCAGTACTTC.

The sample holds a few counts of this clone. The J gene is TRBJ1-5, the V gene TRBV5-5, with D maybe TRBD1 (6 bases). The germline gives CDR1 SGHKS, CDR2 YYEKEE (reference sequence). V was trimmed by 4 bases and J by 7 bases, leaving 15 bases between them. CDR3 length: 14 amino acids. For the CDR3, the DNA is TGTGCCAGCAGCCGACAGGAGTGGGGGCAGCCCCAGCATTTT. Protein: CASSRQEWGQPQHF.

This chain connects TRBV5-1 to TRBJ2-1, with 10 positions matching TRBD2. Germline lookup yields CDR1 SGHRS and CDR2 YFSETQ. The V and J ends lost 3 bases and 8 bases, in that order; junction bases with no gene match: 11. CDR3 size: 16 residues. As DNA, the CDR3 is TGCGCCAGCAGCTCCGCCCCTAGCGGGAGTAAGGATGAGCAGTTCTTC. Translating it yields CASSSAPSGSKDEQFF.

This clone has just a few counts. The chain joins TRBV25-1 to TRBJ2-2; possibly TRBD2 for D (5 bases). CDR3 length: 16 residues. V was clipped by 5 bases and J by 0 bases, with 13 bases between them. Germline lookup yields CDR1 MGHDK and CDR2 SYGVNS. The CDR3 sequence: CASSMVSAPNTGELFF. CDR3 sequence (DNA): TGTGCCAGCAGTATGGTTAGCGCACCGAACACCGGGGAGCTGTTTTTT.

This chain connects TRBV19 to TRBJ2-1; no clear D gene. Trimming shortened V by 5 bases and J by 0 bases, and 11 bases separated the two germline ends. Germline CDR1 LNHDA, CDR2 SQIVND (reference sequence). This CDR3 has 15 amino acids. For the CDR3, the DNA is TGTGCCAGTAGTTCTCAACAGAGCTCCTACAATGAGCAGTTCTTC. Protein product: CASSSQQSSYNEQFF.

This sequence joins TRBV28 and TRBJ1-5; D gene ambiguous. V lost 4 bases to trimming and J lost 1 base, with 11 bases between them. From germline, CDR1 is MDHEN and CDR2 SYDVKM. This CDR3 contains 15 residues. The CDR3 reads CASSSPSGSNQPQHF. CDR3 in DNA: TGTGCCAGCAGTTCCCCCTCGGGGAGCAATCAGCCCCAGCATTTT.

The chain couples TRBV27 to TRBJ2-2; TRBD1 matches 8 bases. The J segment lost 8 bases and the V segment lost 5 bases, leaving 13 bases of the junction unmatched. The CDR3 totals 16 residues. Germline loops: CDR1 MNHEY, CDR2 SMNVEV (reference sequence). The CDR3 bases are TGTGCCAGCAGTCGACAGGGGTGGAAAAATCTTGGGGAGCTGTTTTTT. Protein: CASSRQGWKNLGELFF.

This clone was seen only once. The rearrangement joins TRBV28 to TRBJ1-3; tentatively, D is TRBD1 (5 bases). Germline CDR1 reads MDHEN; CDR2 reads SYDVKM. The V end lost 2 bases, the J end lost 3 bases, and 11 bases lay between the germline ends. The CDR3 totals 15 residues. The CDR3 loop is CASSLGGGGGNTIYF. CDR3 nucleotide sequence: TGTGCCAGCAGTTTAGGGGGAGGAGGTGGAAACACCATATATTTT.